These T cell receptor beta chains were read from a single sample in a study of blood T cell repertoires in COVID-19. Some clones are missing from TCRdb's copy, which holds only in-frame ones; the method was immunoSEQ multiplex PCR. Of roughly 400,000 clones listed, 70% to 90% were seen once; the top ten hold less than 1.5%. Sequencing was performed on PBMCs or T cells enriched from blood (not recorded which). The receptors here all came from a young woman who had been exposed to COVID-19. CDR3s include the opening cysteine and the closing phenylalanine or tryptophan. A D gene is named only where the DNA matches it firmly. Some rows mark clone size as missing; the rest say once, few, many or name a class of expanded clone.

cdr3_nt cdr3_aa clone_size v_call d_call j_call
TGTGCCAGCAGCGTAGCTGTCTCCTATAATTCACCCCTCCACTTT CASSVAVSYNSPLHF NA TRBV9 NA TRBJ1-6
TGCGCCAGCAGCTTGGGTCAGGGGGATTCCTACGAGCAGTACTTC CASSLGQGDSYEQYF NA TRBV5-1 TRBD1 TRBJ2-7
TGCGCCAGCAGCTTGGTCTCAGGGGGCAAAACTAATGAAAAACTGTTTTTT CASSLVSGGKTNEKLFF NA TRBV5-1 TRBD1 TRBJ1-4
TGTGCCAGCAGTTCCGGCGTAGGGGTCAGAGAGCAGTACTTC CASSSGVGVREQYF NA TRBV28 NA TRBJ2-7
TGTGCCAGCAGCTCCGGGACAGCCGTGTCCTACGAGCAGTACTTC CASSSGTAVSYEQYF NA TRBV7-9 TRBD1 TRBJ2-7
TGTGCCAGCAGCCCGCGAGGGGACAGGGTATTGGAAGATGAGCAGTTCTTC CASSPRGDRVLEDEQFF NA TRBV9 TRBD1 TRBJ2-1
TGTGCCAGCAGTTCGGCAGGGTACAGCAATCAGCCCCAGCATTTT CASSSAGYSNQPQHF NA TRBV6-5 NA TRBJ1-5
TGCAGCGTTCCAGGACAAAGCACAGATACGCAGTATTTT CSVPGQSTDTQYF NA TRBV29-1 NA TRBJ2-3
TGTGCCAGCAGTGAAGGTAGACAGGGGAGCAATCAGCCCCAGCATTTT CASSEGRQGSNQPQHF NA TRBV2 TRBD1 TRBJ1-5
TGTGCCAGCAGCGGGGACAGGGGGGAGGACTACGAGCAGTACTTC CASSGDRGEDYEQYF once TRBV6-5 TRBD1 TRBJ2-7
TGCGCCAGCAGCCAAGATGCGGGGGGGATAGCTAACTATGGCTACACCTTC CASSQDAGGIANYGYTF NA TRBV4-1 NA TRBJ1-2
TGTGCCAGCTCACCACTTCCGACGCGGGACGAGCAGTACTTC CASSPLPTRDEQYF NA TRBV18 NA TRBJ2-7
TGTGCCAGCGAAGATCGAGATGGTGAAGCTTTCTTT CASEDRDGEAFF NA TRBV7-3 NA TRBJ1-1
TGTGCCAGCAGCCAAGGGGCCGGGACAGGGGCTAACACCGGGGAGCTGTTTTTT CASSQGAGTGANTGELFF NA TRBV4-2 TRBD1 TRBJ2-2
TGTGCCAGCAGTTGGCGGACAGTATTAAGTCAGCCCCAGCATTTT CASSWRTVLSQPQHF NA TRBV28 NA TRBJ1-5
TGTGCCATCAGTGTCTCGGCGAACAGGGGACCCGGAGGTGAAGCTTTCTTT CAISVSANRGPGGEAFF once TRBV10-3 TRBD1 TRBJ1-1
TGTGCCAGCAGCTTAATTTTAGGGGGTACTAACTATGGCTACACCTTC CASSLILGGTNYGYTF NA TRBV7-2 NA TRBJ1-2
TGTGCCAGCAGTGGCCTTGGGGGGGGCCAAGATACGCAGTATTTT CASSGLGGGQDTQYF NA TRBV2 NA TRBJ2-3
TGTGCCAGTAGTCCGACCGGGACAGGGGCAAATGAGCAGTTCTTC CASSPTGTGANEQFF NA TRBV19 TRBD1 TRBJ2-1
TGTGCCAGCAGTCCGGGACAGGCGCAAAATTCACCCCTCCACTTT CASSPGQAQNSPLHF few TRBV5-4 TRBD1 TRBJ1-6
TGCAGTCCAACCCAGGGTGACGAGCAGTACTTC CSPTQGDEQYF NA TRBV20-1 NA TRBJ2-7
TGCGCCAGCAGGGTAATTCCGGGACAGGGCAAGTACAGCTATGGCTACACCTTC CASRVIPGQGKYSYGYTF NA TRBV10-1 TRBD1 TRBJ1-2
TGTGCCACCCGACCGGTAGCGGCGGCCGACGGGGTCTTC CATRPVAAADGVF NA TRBV15 NA TRBJ2-1
TGTGCCAGCAGTTTTGACAGGCCATATAATTCACCCCTCCACTTT CASSFDRPYNSPLHF NA TRBV6-5 NA TRBJ1-6
TGTGCCTGGAGTTTGGCGGGGGGCGAGCAGTACTTC CAWSLAGGEQYF NA TRBV30 TRBD2 TRBJ2-7
TGTGCCAGCAGTGCAGGCAATGAGCAGTTCTTC CASSAGNEQFF NA TRBV2 NA TRBJ2-1
TGTGCCAGCAGCGCCCATGTCCCCGGGACAGGGAACCCATCCGGCTACACCTTC CASSAHVPGTGNPSGYTF NA TRBV7-2 TRBD1 TRBJ1-2
TGTGCCAGTAGTGTGGGACTAGCGGTCCAAGAGACCCAGTACTTC CASSVGLAVQETQYF once TRBV19 TRBD2 TRBJ2-5
TGTGCCAGCCCAAGCCAAGTCCTAACAGGGGGGTACGCGAACACCGGGGAGCTGTTTTTT CASPSQVLTGGYANTGELFF NA TRBV3-1/TRBV3-2 TRBD1 TRBJ2-2
TGTGCCAGCAGAGGGACAGGGGGCTGGGATACGCAGTATTTT CASRGTGGWDTQYF NA TRBV6-5 TRBD1 TRBJ2-3
TGTGCCAGCAGTGAGGGACAGGGGGACTATGGCTACACCTTC CASSEGQGDYGYTF few TRBV6-1 TRBD1 TRBJ1-2
TGTGCCAGCAGCTCACCTAGCGGGAGATACAATGAGCAGTTCTTC CASSSPSGRYNEQFF NA TRBV13 TRBD2 TRBJ2-1
TGCGCCAGCAGCTGGGGGGGAATGGATGAAAAACTGTTTTTT CASSWGGMDEKLFF NA TRBV5-1 NA TRBJ1-4
TGTGCCAGCAGTTTATATGACTCGGTTGCTGAAGCTTTCTTT CASSLYDSVAEAFF NA TRBV27 NA TRBJ1-1
TGTGCCAGCAGTATACTAAGGAACACTGAAGCTTTCTTT CASSILRNTEAFF NA TRBV28 NA TRBJ1-1
TGCGCCAGCAGCAAGGACAGGGGAGTCGGCACTGAAGCTTTCTTT CASSKDRGVGTEAFF NA TRBV4-1 TRBD1 TRBJ1-1
TGTGCCTGGATCCGGTGGGATACTAGCGGGGGGGAGCAGTACTTC CAWIRWDTSGGEQYF NA TRBV30 TRBD2 TRBJ2-7
TGTGCCAGCAGTTTATCTTGGAGGGGGCGGGCGGGGCCCCAGCATTTT CASSLSWRGRAGPQHF NA TRBV28 TRBD1 TRBJ1-5
TGTGCCAGCAGCGTAGAGCAGGGCGTGAGTGAAAAACTGTTTTTT CASSVEQGVSEKLFF NA TRBV9 NA TRBJ1-4
TGTGCCACCCCCGTATCGGAGACCCAGTACTTC CATPVSETQYF NA TRBV19 NA TRBJ2-5
TGTGCCAGCAGCTGGGGGGGAGGAACTGAAGCTTTCTTT CASSWGGGTEAFF NA TRBV7-8 NA TRBJ1-1